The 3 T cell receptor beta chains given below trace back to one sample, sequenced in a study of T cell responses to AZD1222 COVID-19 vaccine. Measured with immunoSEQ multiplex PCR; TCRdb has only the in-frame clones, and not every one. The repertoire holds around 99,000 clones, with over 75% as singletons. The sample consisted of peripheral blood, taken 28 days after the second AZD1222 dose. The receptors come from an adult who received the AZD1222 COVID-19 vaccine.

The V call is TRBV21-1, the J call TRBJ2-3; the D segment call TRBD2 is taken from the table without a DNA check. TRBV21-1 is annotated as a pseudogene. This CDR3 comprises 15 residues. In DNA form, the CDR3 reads TGTGCCAGCAGCAAGGACTATCTTAGCACAGATACGCAGTATTTT. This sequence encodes CASSKDYLSTDTQYF.

CDR3 DNA sequence: TGTGCCAGCAGCTTAGCCAGGAGGCCCAGGTCCTATGGCTACACCTTC. As protein: CASSLARRPRSYGYTF. The V call is TRBV7-9, the J call TRBJ1-2; D gene uncertain. V lost 0 bases, J lost 4 bases, and 15 bases lay in between. Germline values: CDR1 SEHNR, CDR2 FQNEAQ (reference sequence). This CDR3 spans 16 amino acids. The full variable domain, its missing parts supplied by reference TRBV7-9 and TRBJ1-2, is DTGVSQNPRHKITKRGQNVTFRCDPISEHNRLYWYRQTLGQGPEFLTYFQNEAQLEKSRLLSDRFSAERPKGSFSTLEIQRTEQGDSAMYLCASSLARRPRSYGYTFGSGTRLTVV.

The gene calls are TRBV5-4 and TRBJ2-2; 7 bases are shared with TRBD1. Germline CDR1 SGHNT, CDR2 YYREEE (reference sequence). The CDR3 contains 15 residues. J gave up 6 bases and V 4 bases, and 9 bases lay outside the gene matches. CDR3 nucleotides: TGTGCCAGCAGCCGGGACAGTCTTCCCGCCGGGGAGCTGTTTTTT. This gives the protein CASSRDSLPAGELFF.